This T cell receptor (beta chain) was documented in a study of CXCR3-negative and CXCR3-positive naive CD8 T cells. Study results and caveats: Naive cells positive for CXCR3 carried more hydrophobic TRB CDR3s than CXCR3-negative ones. Comparison of naive subsets found surface CD5 to be comparable, and TCR strength was inferred on the basis of TRB CDR3 properties.

Remarks on this clonotype: As yet, its antigen is unknown.

The TRB cDNA libraries were prepared by 5' RACE with UMI labels. No DNA is given; TCRdb re-called the 5' RACE reads and lists each CDR3 protein once. The table lists about 140,000 distinct CDR3 sequences. The specimen sequenced was naive CXCR3+ CD8+ T cells from blood. The sample's subset: CD45RO-CCR7+CD27+CD95- naive CD8+ T cells expressing CXCR3 (TNR3+). The source of this sequence is a human donor in good health. Some clones in this sample may be carry-over from other donors' samples.

The CDR3 spells CASSQGQIAFF. The chain recombines TRBV4-1 with TRBJ1-1; the TRBD1 assignment by TCRdb is unverifiable without DNA. Per germline, CDR1 MGHRA and CDR2 YSYEKL. CDR3 size: 11 residues.